This T cell receptor beta chain was captured by sequencing in a study of T cells after yellow fever vaccination. This clonotype was seen only a few times. Conversion of TCR transcripts into cDNA relied on 5'RACE template switching, which added a universal primer site and UMIs. TCRdb itself ran the 5' RACE reads through MiXCR, one entry per CDR3 protein. This table has about 340,000 distinct CDR3 sequences, around 3.9% appearing once. V was clipped by 6 bases and J by 5 bases; unmatched bases: 4. The CDR3 extends over 14 amino acids. Germline V gene sequence: CDR1 MNHEY, CDR2 SVGEGT. The TCR originated in a man in his late teens or twenties who received the YFV17D yellow fever vaccine. V gene TRBV6-2 or TRBV6-3 combines with J gene TRBJ2-3, with TRBD2 identical over 11 bases. Material: PBMCs, obtained 5 days after the yellow fever booster vaccination. The CDR3: CASRLAGGQDTQYF. CDR3 sequence (DNA): TGTGCCAGCAGATTAGCGGGGGGGCAAGATACGCAGTATTTT.